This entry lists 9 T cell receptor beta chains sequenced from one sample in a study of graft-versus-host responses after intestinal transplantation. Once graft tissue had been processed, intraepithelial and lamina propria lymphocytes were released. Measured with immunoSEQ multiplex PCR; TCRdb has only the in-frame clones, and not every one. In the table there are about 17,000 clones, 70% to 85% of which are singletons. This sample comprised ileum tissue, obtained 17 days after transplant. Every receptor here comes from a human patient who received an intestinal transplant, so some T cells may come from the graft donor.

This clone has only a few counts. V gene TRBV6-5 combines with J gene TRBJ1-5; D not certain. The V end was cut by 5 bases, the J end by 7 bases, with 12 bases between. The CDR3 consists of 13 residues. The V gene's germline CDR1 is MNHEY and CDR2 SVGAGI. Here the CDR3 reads CASSLRAGQPQHF. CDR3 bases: TGTGCCAGCAGTCTTAGGGCTGGGCAGCCCCAGCATTTT.

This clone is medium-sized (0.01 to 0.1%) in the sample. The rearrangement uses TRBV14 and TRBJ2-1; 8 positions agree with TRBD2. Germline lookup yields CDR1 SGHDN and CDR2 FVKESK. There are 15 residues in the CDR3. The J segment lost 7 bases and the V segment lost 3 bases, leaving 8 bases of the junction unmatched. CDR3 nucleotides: TGTGCCAGCAGCCAGGGGTCTAGCGGGCTGAATGAGCAGTTCTTC. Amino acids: CASSQGSSGLNEQFF.

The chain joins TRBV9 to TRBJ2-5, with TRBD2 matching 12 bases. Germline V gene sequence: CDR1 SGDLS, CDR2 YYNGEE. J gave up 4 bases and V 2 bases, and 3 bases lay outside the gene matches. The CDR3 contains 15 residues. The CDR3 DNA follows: TGTGCCAGCAGCGTCACTAGCGGGAGGACAGAGACCCAGTACTTC. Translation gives CASSVTSGRTETQYF.

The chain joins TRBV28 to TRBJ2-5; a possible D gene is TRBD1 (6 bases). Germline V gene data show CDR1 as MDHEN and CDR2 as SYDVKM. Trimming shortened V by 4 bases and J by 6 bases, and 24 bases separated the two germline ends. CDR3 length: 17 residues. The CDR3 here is CASSSHWVVEGEQTQYF. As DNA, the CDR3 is TGTGCCAGCAGTTCCCATTGGGTAGTCGAGGGGGAACAGACCCAGTACTTC.

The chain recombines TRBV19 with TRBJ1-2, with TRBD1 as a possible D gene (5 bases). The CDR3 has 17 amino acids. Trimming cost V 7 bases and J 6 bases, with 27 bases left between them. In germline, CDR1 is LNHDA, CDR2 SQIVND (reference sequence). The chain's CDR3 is CASNLRGLTRDYDGYTF. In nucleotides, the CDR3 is TGTGCCAGTAATCTCCGGGGACTCACCAGGGACTATGATGGCTACACCTTC.

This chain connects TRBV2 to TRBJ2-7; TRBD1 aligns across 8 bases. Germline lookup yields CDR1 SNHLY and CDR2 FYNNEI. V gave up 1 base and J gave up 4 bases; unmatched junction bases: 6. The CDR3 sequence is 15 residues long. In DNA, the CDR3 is TGTGCCAGCAGTGAAGGGACAGGGAGTTTATACGAGCAGTACTTC. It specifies CASSEGTGSLYEQYF. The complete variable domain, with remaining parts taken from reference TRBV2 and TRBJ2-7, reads EPEVTQTPSHQVTQMGQEVILRCVPISNHLYFYWYRQILGQKVEFLVSFYNNEISEKSEIFDDQFSVERPDGSNFTLKIRSTKLEDSAMYFCASSEGTGSLYEQYFGPGTRLTVT.

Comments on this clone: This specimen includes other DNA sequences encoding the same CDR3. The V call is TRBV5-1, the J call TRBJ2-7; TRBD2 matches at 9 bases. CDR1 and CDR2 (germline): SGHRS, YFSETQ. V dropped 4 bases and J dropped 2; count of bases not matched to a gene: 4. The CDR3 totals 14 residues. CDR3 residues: CASSLAGTAYEQYF. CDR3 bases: TGCGCCAGCAGCCTAGCGGGAACGGCCTACGAGCAGTACTTC.

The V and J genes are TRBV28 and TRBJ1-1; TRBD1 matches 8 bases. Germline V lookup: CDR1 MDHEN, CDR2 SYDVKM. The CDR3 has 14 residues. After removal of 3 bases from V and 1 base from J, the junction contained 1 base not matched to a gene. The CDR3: CASSLDRANTEAFF. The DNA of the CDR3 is TGTGCCAGCAGTTTGGACAGGGCGAACACTGAAGCTTTCTTT.

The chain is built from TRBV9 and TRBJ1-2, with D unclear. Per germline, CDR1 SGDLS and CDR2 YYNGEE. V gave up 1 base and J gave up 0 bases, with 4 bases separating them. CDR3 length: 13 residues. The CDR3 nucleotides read TGTGCCAGCAGCGTAAGTTCTAACTATGGCTACACCTTC. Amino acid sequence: CASSVSSNYGYTF.